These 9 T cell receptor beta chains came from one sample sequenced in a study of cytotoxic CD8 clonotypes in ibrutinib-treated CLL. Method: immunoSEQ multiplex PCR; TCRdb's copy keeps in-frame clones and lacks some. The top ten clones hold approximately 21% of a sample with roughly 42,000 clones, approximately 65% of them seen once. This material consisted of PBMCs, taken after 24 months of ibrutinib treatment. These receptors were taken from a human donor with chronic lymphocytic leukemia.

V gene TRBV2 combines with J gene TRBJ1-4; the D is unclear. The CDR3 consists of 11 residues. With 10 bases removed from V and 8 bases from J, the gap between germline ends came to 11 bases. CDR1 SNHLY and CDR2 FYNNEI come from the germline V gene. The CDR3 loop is CATSVLEKLFF. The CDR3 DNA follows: TGTGCCACCTCGGTCCTAGAAAAACTGTTTTTT.

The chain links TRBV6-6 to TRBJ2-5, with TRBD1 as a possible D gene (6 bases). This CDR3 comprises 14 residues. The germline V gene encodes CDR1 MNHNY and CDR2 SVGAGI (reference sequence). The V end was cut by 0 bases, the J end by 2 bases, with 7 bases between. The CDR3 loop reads CASSYSQGQETQYF. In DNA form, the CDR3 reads TGTGCCAGCAGTTACTCGCAGGGGCAAGAGACCCAGTACTTC.

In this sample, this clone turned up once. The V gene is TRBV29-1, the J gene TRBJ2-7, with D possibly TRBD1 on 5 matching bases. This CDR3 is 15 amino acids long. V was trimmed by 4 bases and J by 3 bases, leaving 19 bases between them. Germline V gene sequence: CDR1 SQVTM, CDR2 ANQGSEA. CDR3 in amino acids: CSVVLSEGVFYEQYF. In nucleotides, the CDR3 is TGCAGCGTTGTTCTGTCCGAAGGGGTTTTCTACGAGCAGTACTTC.

CDR3 sequence (DNA): TGCGCCAGCAGTGATTCTGCAGGGAACTATGGCTACACCTTC. Its translation: CASSDSAGNYGYTF. The chain has TRBV10-2 and TRBJ1-2; D might be TRBD1 (5 bases). The CDR3 totals 14 residues. Germline loops: CDR1 WSHSY, CDR2 SAAADI. Between the trimmed V and J ends, which lost 3 bases and 2 bases, there was a span of 10 bases.

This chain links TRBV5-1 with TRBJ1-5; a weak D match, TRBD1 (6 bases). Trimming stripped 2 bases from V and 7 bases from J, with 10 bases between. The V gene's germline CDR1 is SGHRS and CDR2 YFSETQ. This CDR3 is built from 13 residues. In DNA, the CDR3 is TGCGCCAGCAGCTTACAGGGCGGACAGCCCCAGCATTTT. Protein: CASSLQGGQPQHF. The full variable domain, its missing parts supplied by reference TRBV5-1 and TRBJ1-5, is KAGVTQTPRYLIKTRGQQVTLSCSPISGHRSVSWYQQTPGQGLQFLFEYFSETQRNKGNFPGRFSGRQFSNSRSEMNVSTLELGDSALYLCASSLQGGQPQHFGDGTRLSIL.

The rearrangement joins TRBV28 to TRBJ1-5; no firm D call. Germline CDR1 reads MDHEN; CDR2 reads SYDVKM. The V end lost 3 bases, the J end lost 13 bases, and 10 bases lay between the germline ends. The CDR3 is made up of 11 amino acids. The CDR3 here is CASSFVSQQHF. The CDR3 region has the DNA TGTGCCAGCAGTTTCGTATCCCAGCAGCATTTT.

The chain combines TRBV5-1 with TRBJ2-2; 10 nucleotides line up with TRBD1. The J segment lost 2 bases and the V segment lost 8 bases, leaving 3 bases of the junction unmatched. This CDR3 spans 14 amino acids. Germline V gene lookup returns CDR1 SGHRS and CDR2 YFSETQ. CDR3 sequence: CASGTGVNTGELFF. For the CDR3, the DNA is TGCGCCAGTGGGACAGGGGTAAACACCGGGGAGCTGTTTTTT.

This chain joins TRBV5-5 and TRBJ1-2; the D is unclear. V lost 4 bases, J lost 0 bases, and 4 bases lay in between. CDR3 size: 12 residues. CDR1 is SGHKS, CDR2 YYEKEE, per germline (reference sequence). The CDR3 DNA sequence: TGTGCCAGCAGCCATTCTAACTATGGCTACACCTTC. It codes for CASSHSNYGYTF.

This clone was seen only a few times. CDR3: CASSLKTGTGANVLTF. In nucleotides, the CDR3 is TGTGCCAGCAGCCTCAAGACAGGGACTGGGGCCAACGTCCTGACTTTC. The V and J genes are TRBV13 and TRBJ2-6; 7 nucleotides line up with TRBD1. The CDR3 spans 16 residues. The ends lost 5 bases at V and 2 bases at J; junction bases unmatched: 6. Per the germline V gene, CDR1 is PRHDT and CDR2 is FYEKMQ (reference sequence).